This is a list of T cell receptor beta chains from one sample in a study of blood T cell repertoires in COVID-19. Sequencing was performed with immunoSEQ multiplex PCR; in TCRdb, only in-frame clones are kept and a portion is missing. The data contain roughly 110,000 clones, approximately 84% of them singletons. The sample comprised peripheral blood. The origin of the receptors is a human donor in a cohort sampled during active COVID-19. The CDR3 runs from the conserved cysteine through the conserved F or W. D genes are given only for firm matches. Expanded clones are given a class, and other clones once, few, many or no size at all.

d_call | clone_size | j_call | v_call | cdr3_nt | cdr3_aa
TRBD2 | few | TRBJ2-3 | TRBV28 | TGTGCCAGCAGTTTGGCGGGAGTCGGGGATACGCAGTATTTT | CASSLAGVGDTQYF
- | - | TRBJ1-2 | TRBV19 | TGTGCCAGTAGTGGCCGGGGTTTGAGGAGGGGCTACACCTTC | CASSGRGLRRGYTF
TRBD2 | - | TRBJ2-1 | TRBV6-2/TRBV6-3 | TGTGCCAGCAGTACGTTTCAGCGGGAGTCTTCCTACAATGAGCAGTTCTTC | CASSTFQRESSYNEQFF
TRBD1 | - | TRBJ2-3 | TRBV5-1 | TGCGCCAGCAGCTTGGAGGGACAGAGCACAGATACGCAGTATTTT | CASSLEGQSTDTQYF
TRBD1 | - | TRBJ2-3 | TRBV23-1 | TGCGCCAGCAGTCAAAACGGACAGGGTACAGATACGCAGTATTTT | CASSQNGQGTDTQYF
- | - | TRBJ2-3 | TRBV7-9 | TGTGCCAGCAGCTTAAATCAGATTAGCACAGATACGCAGTATTTT | CASSLNQISTDTQYF
TRBD2 | - | TRBJ2-5 | TRBV7-9 | TGTGCCAGCAGCTTAGGGCGGCTAGCGGACCAAGAGACCCAGTACTTC | CASSLGRLADQETQYF
- | - | TRBJ2-5 | TRBV7-2 | TGTGCCAGCAGCCTACCGAGGGGGATTCAAGAGACCCAGTACTTC | CASSLPRGIQETQYF
TRBD1 | - | TRBJ2-7 | TRBV5-4 | TGTGCCAGCAGCCAAGACAGGGGCCCGTCCTACGAGCAGTACTTC | CASSQDRGPSYEQYF
- | - | TRBJ1-3 | TRBV30 | TGTGCCTGGAGCCAGGACAGCACCTCTGGAAACACCATATATTTT | CAWSQDSTSGNTIYF
TRBD1 | - | TRBJ2-5 | TRBV5-4 | TGTGCCAGCAGCACCGGGACAGGGGTTAAGGAGACCCAGTACTTC | CASSTGTGVKETQYF
- | - | TRBJ2-3 | TRBV5-1 | TGCGCCAGCAGCTTGTCGGGGTTCACAGATACGCAGTATTTT | CASSLSGFTDTQYF
TRBD2 | - | TRBJ2-2 | TRBV20-1 | TGCAGTGCTAGTGCTCGGGAGGGCCCCGGCACCGGGGAGCTGTTTTTT | CSASAREGPGTGELFF
TRBD1 | once | TRBJ2-5 | TRBV7-2 | TGTGCCAGCTCCCGGGGACAAGGGGGCCAACGGATGTACCAAGAGACCCAGTACTTC | CASSRGQGGQRMYQETQYF
- | - | TRBJ2-3 | TRBV4-3 | TGCGCCAGCAGCCCTACAGGGCGTATTAGCACAGATACGCAGTATTTT | CASSPTGRISTDTQYF
TRBD1 | - | TRBJ2-1 | TRBV30 | TGTGCCCGCCGCAGGGGGAGTTCGGAGGAGCAGTTCTTC | CARRRGSSEEQFF
- | - | TRBJ1-5 | TRBV28 | TGTGCCAGCACTTTTCATGGGGGGACGTACAATCAGCCCCAGCATTTT | CASTFHGGTYNQPQHF
- | - | TRBJ2-3 | TRBV28 | TGTGCCAGCAGTTTCGGGGGATGGTACACAGATACGCAGTATTTT | CASSFGGWYTDTQYF
- | - | TRBJ2-3 | TRBV10-3 | TGTGCCATCAGTGAGTCTAGAGGGACTAGCACAGATACGCAGTATTTT | CAISESRGTSTDTQYF
- | few | TRBJ2-2 | TRBV7-3 | TGTGCCAGCAGCCCAGGGACTGGCACCGGGGAGCTGTTTTTT | CASSPGTGTGELFF
TRBD2 | - | TRBJ2-3 | TRBV12-3/TRBV12-4 | TGTGCCTGCGGGAGTTCGGATACGCAGTATTTT | CACGSSDTQYF
- | once | TRBJ2-3 | TRBV9 | TGTGCCAGCAGCGTAGACGGCGGGACTAGCACAGATACGCAGTATTTT | CASSVDGGTSTDTQYF
TRBD2 | - | TRBJ2-5 | TRBV5-1 | TGCGCCAGCAGCTTGTCGAGCGGGAGGCTGGAGACCCAGTACTTC | CASSLSSGRLETQYF
TRBD1 | - | TRBJ1-3 | TRBV28 | TGTGCCAGCAGCTTGGGACAGGGGGTAGTATTTGGAAACACCATATATTTT | CASSLGQGVVFGNTIYF
TRBD1 | - | TRBJ1-5 | TRBV7-2 | TGTGCCAGCAGCCGGGACAGTGCGGTAGGTCAGCCCCAGCATTTT | CASSRDSAVGQPQHF
- | - | TRBJ2-7 | TRBV30 | TGTGCCTGGAGTGTAGGAGGGCCCGAGTACTTC | CAWSVGGPEYF
TRBD1 | - | TRBJ1-1 | TRBV29-1 | TGCAGCGTCCTCCGACAGGGGAACACTGAAGCTTTCTTT | CSVLRQGNTEAFF
- | - | TRBJ2-3 | TRBV5-1 | TGCGCCAGCAGCTTGGGTGGACAGAGCCTTATTGCTAGCACAGATACGCAGTATTTT | CASSLGGQSLIASTDTQYF
TRBD1 | once | TRBJ2-5 | TRBV5-1 | TGCGCCAGCAGCCTGATGGACAGGGGAGGAGAGACCCAGTACTTC | CASSLMDRGGETQYF
- | - | TRBJ2-3 | TRBV28 | TGTGCCAGCAGTTCGGGACACCACACAGATACGCAGTATTTT | CASSSGHHTDTQYF
TRBD2 | - | TRBJ2-5 | TRBV5-1 | TGCGCCAGCAGCTTTGGCGGGAGTTTAGGAGAGACCCAGTACTTC | CASSFGGSLGETQYF
TRBD2 | - | TRBJ2-1 | TRBV7-3 | TGTGCCAGCAGCTTTTTAGCGGGAGAAGGCTACAATGAGCAGTTCTTC | CASSFLAGEGYNEQFF
- | - | TRBJ2-6 | TRBV5-1 | TGCGCCAGCAGACCGACCGGGACTGCTATCGTCTCTGGGGCCAACGTCCTGACTTTC | CASRPTGTAIVSGANVLTF
- | - | TRBJ1-3 | TRBV2 | TGTGCCAGCATTTCACACCTATCGGAGGACACCATATATTTT | CASISHLSEDTIYF
TRBD2 | - | TRBJ2-1 | TRBV7-2 | TGTGCCAGCAGCTTGACTAGCGGGAGAGTTAATGAGCAGTTCTTC | CASSLTSGRVNEQFF
TRBD1 | - | TRBJ1-2 | TRBV29-1 | TGCAGCGTGCGAACTCGCGAAAGGGACAGGGTTTTGGGACCAAGAGATGGCTACACCTTC | CSVRTRERDRVLGPRDGYTF
TRBD2 | - | TRBJ2-5 | TRBV7-2 | TGTGCCAGCAGCTTAGGGCTAGCGGGAGAGACCCAGTACTTC | CASSLGLAGETQYF
TRBD2 | - | TRBJ2-1 | TRBV19 | TGTGCCAGTAGTATAGATGGCGGGAGGTACAATGAGCAGTTCTTC | CASSIDGGRYNEQFF
TRBD1 | - | TRBJ1-4 | TRBV9 | TGTGCCAGCAGCGTAGCTGGGACAGCCAACGAAAAACTGTTTTTT | CASSVAGTANEKLFF
TRBD1 | - | TRBJ1-4 | TRBV7-9 | TGTGCCAGCAGCTCTGGACAGGCGACGGTTTCGGCTAATGAAAAACTGTTTTTT | CASSSGQATVSANEKLFF
TRBD2 | - | TRBJ2-1 | TRBV7-2 | TGTGCCAGCAGCTTAGCAACTAGCGGGATCCCTCGCAATGAGCAGTTCTTC | CASSLATSGIPRNEQFF
- | - | TRBJ1-1 | TRBV4-3 | TGCGCCAGCAGCCAAGTCTTAGGGGCAGGGACTGAAGCTTTCTTT | CASSQVLGAGTEAFF
- | few | TRBJ2-3 | TRBV18 | TGTGCCAGCTCACCACCTTTAAATCGAGGGTTCACAGATACGCAGTATTTT | CASSPPLNRGFTDTQYF
TRBD2 | - | TRBJ2-7 | TRBV28 | TGTGCCAGCAGTTTACTCCCTTCGTCAAGCGGGAGGTACGAGCAGTACTTC | CASSLLPSSSGRYEQYF
- | - | TRBJ2-1 | TRBV11-2 | TGTGCCAGCAGTTTTAGCGTGAACAATGAGCAGTTCTTC | CASSFSVNNEQFF
- | once | TRBJ1-1 | TRBV11-2 | TGTGCCAGCAGCCGACGGGGGGTCTCGGACACTGAAGCTTTCTTT | CASSRRGVSDTEAFF
- | once | TRBJ2-5 | TRBV5-1 | TGCGCCAGCAGCTTGGCTAGCCGGGAGACCCAGTACTTC | CASSLASRETQYF
- | - | TRBJ2-1 | TRBV24-1 | TGTGCCACCAGTGCCTACCATGAGCAGTTCTTC | CATSAYHEQFF
TRBD1 | - | TRBJ2-7 | TRBV7-9 | TGTGCCAGCAGTACCAGGACAGGGTCCTACGAGCAGTACTTC | CASSTRTGSYEQYF